This TCR beta chain was recorded in a study of a mutant IDH1 vaccine in newly diagnosed glioma. Study-wide background: Sex among treated patients split about 60% male, around 38% female; mean age was roughly 42 years. Earlier therapy was either radiotherapy, temozolomide, or both, and most got both.

The germline CDR1 and CDR2 sequences are SGHRS and YFSETQ. The germline V and J ends were trimmed by 1 base and 4 bases, with 13 bases remaining between them. The CDR3 is made up of 15 amino acids. Time point indicated: baseline, week 1 (first vaccination visit). Indicated treatment: pre-vaccination baseline after standard-of-care therapy. Astrocytomas found in donors were new, WHO grade 3 or 4, IDH1-mutant and ATRX-lost. This clone has a single count. Clones were read by immunoSEQ multiplex PCR, and TCRdb kept only the in-frame ones, dropping some. Of fewer than 45,000 clones detected, 92% appear once; the ten largest clones hold about a sixth.

The sequence came from a man aged 18-30 years with glioma. The sequencing here drew on PBMCs, taken from a glioma patient treated with radiotherapy, temozolomide or both. The V gene is TRBV5-1, the J gene TRBJ2-3; TRBD2 is a possible D gene (5 bases). CDR3 region: CASSLKGAISDTQYF. DNA of the CDR3: TGCGCCAGCAGCTTGAAGGGAGCGATCTCAGATACGCAGTATTTT.